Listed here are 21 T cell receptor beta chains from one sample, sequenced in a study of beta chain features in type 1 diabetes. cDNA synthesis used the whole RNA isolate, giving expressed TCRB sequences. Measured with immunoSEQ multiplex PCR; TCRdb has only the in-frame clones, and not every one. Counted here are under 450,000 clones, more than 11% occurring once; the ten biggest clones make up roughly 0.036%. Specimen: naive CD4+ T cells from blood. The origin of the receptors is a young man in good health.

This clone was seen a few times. The CDR3 spells CSVDGASSGGVLYF. The CDR3, as DNA: TGCAGCGTTGATGGAGCGTCTAGCGGGGGGGTACTGTACTTC. The chain couples TRBV29-1 to TRBJ2-5; TRBD2 matches at 12 bases. CDR3 size: 14 residues. V lost 3 bases to trimming and J lost 13 bases; unmatched junction nucleotides: 12. Germline-derived CDR1 and CDR2 are SQVTM and ANQGSEA.

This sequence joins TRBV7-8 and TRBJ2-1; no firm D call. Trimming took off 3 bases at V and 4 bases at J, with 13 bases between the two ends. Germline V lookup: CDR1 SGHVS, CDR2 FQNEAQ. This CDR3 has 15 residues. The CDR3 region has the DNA TGTGCCAGCAGCTTGACCGGACCACCATACAATGAGCAGTTCTTC. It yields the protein CASSLTGPPYNEQFF.

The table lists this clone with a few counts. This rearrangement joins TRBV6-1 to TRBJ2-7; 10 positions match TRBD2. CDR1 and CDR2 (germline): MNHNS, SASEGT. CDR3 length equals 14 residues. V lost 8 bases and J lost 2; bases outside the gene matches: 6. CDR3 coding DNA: TGTGCCAGCCGCTCCGGGACTAGCGCCTACGAGCAGTACTTC. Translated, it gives CASRSGTSAYEQYF.

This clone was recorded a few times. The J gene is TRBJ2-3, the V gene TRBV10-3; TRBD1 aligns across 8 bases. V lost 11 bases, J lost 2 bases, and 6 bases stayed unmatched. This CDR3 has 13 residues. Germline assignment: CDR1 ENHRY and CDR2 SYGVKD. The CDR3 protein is CAVGQGLTDTQYF. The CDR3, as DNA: TGTGCCGTCGGACAGGGCCTCACAGATACGCAGTATTTT.

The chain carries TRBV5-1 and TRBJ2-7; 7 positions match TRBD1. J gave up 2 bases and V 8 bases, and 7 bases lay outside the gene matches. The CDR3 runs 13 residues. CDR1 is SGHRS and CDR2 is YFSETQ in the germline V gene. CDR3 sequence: CASRQGGPYEQYV. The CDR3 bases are TGCGCCAGTCGACAGGGTGGCCCCTACGAGCAGTACGTC.

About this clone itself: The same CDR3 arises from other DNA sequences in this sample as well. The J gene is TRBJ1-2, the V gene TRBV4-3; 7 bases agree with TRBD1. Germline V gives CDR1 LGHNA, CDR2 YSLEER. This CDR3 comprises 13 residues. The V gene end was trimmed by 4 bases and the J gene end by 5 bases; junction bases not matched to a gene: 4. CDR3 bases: TGCGCCAGCAGCCGAACAGGGGATTATGGCTACACCTTC. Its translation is CASSRTGDYGYTF.

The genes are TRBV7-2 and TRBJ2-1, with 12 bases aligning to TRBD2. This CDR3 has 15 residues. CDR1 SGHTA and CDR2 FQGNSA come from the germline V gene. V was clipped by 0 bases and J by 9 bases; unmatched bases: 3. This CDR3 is CASSLAGTSGLEQFF. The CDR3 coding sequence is TGTGCCAGCAGCTTAGCTGGGACTAGCGGGCTTGAGCAGTTCTTC.

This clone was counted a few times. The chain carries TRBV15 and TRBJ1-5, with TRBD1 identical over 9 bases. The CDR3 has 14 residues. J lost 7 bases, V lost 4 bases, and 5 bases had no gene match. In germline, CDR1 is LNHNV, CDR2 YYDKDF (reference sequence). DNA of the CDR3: TGTGCCACCAGCAAAAGGGACAGGGAACAGCCCCAGCATTTT. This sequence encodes CATSKRDREQPQHF.

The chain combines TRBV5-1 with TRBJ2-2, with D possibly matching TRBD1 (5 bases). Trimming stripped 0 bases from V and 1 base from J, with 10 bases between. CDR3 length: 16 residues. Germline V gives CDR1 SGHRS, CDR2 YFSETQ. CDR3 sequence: CASSLAKGLNTGELFF. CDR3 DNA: TGCGCCAGCAGCTTGGCCAAGGGGCTGAACACCGGGGAGCTGTTTTTT.

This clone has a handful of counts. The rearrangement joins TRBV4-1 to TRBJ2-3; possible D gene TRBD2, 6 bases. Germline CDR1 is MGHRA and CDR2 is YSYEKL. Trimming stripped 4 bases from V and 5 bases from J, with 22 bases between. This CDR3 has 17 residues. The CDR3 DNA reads TGCGCCAGCAGCCGAGTGGGTGGAGGGACTCCCCTAGATACGCAGTATTTT. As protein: CASSRVGGGTPLDTQYF.

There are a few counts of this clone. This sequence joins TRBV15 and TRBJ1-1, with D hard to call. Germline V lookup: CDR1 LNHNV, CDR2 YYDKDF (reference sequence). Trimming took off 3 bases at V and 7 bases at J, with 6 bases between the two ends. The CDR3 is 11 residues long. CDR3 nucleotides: TGTGCCACCAGCAGGGCCGATGAAGCTTTCTTT. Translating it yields CATSRADEAFF.

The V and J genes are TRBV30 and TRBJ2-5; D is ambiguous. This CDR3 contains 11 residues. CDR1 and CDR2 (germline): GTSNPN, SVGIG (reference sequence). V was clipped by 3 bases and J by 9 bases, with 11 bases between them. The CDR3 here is CAWSAIGAQYF. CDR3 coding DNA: TGTGCCTGGAGCGCTATTGGCGCCCAGTACTTC.

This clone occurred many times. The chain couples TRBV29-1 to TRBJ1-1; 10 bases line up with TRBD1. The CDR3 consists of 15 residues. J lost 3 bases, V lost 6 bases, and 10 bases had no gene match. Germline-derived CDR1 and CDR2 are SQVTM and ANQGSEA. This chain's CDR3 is CSVRDRGKGDTEAFF. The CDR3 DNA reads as TGCAGCGTCAGGGACAGGGGCAAGGGGGACACTGAAGCTTTCTTT.

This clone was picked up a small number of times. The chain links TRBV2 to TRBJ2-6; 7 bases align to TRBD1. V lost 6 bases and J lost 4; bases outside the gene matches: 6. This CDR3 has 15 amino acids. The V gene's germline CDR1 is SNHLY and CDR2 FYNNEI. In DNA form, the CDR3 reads TGTGCCAGCAGCCAAGACAGGGCCGGGGCCAACGTCCTGACTTTC. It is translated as CASSQDRAGANVLTF.

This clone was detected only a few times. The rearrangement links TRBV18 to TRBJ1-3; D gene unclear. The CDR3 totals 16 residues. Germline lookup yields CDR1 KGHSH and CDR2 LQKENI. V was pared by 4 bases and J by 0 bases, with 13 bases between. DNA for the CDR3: TGTGCCAGCTCACAAAACGAACAGTACTCTGGAAACACCATATATTTT. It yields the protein CASSQNEQYSGNTIYF.

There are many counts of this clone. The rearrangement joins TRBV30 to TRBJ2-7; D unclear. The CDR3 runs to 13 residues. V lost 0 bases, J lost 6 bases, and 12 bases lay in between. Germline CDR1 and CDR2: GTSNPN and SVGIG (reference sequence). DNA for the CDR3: TGTGCCTGGAGTGTACGTTGGGATAGCGAGCAGTACGTC. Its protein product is CAWSVRWDSEQYV.

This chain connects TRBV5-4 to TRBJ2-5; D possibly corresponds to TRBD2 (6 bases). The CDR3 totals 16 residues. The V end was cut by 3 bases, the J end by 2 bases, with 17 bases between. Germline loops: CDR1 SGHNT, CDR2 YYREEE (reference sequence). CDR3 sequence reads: CASSSLDVGRQETQYF. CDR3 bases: TGTGCCAGCAGCTCCCTAGACGTAGGGAGGCAAGAGACCCAGTACTTC.

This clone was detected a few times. Here the CDR3 DNA reads TGTGCCAGCAGCAAAGGACAGTACTACGAGCAGTACGTC. This gives the protein CASSKGQYYEQYV. The V and J genes are TRBV5-6 and TRBJ2-7; perhaps TRBD1 as D (6 bases). The ends were cut back, 4 bases at V and 3 bases at J, with 11 bases in the middle. The CDR3 spans 13 residues. Germline V CDR1 and CDR2: SGHDT, YYEEEE.

CDR3 nucleotides: TGTGCCAGCAGACATACCCCACTGAAATACCAAGAGACCCAGTACTTC. Translating gives CASRHTPLKYQETQYF. V usage is TRBV28 and J usage is TRBJ2-5; D unclear. Germline-derived CDR1 and CDR2 are MDHEN and SYDVKM. The V gene lost 6 bases and the J gene lost 0 bases, with 17 bases spanning the gap. The CDR3 extends over 16 amino acids.

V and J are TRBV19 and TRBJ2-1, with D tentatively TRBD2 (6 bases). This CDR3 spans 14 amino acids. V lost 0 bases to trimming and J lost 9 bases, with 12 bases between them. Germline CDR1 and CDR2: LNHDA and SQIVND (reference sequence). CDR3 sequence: CASSIDSGLGEQFF. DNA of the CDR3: TGTGCCAGTAGTATAGACTCGGGACTGGGTGAGCAGTTCTTC.

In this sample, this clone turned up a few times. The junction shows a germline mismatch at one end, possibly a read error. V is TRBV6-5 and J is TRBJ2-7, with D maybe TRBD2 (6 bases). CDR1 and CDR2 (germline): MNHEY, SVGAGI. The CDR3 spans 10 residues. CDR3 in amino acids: CASSRTGLHF. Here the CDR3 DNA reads TGTGCCAGCAGCCGGACGGGACTGCACTTC.